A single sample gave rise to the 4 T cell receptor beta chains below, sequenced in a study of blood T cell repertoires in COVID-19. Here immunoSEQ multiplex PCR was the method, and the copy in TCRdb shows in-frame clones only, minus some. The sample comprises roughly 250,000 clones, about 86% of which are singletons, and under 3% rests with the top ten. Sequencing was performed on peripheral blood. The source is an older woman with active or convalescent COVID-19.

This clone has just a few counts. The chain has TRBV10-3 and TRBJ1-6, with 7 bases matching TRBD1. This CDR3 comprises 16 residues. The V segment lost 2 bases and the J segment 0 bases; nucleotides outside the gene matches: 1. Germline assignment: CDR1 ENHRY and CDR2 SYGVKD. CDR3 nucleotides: TGTGCCATCAGTGAGCGGGACAGCTCCTATAATTCACCCCTCCACTTT. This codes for CAISERDSSYNSPLHF.

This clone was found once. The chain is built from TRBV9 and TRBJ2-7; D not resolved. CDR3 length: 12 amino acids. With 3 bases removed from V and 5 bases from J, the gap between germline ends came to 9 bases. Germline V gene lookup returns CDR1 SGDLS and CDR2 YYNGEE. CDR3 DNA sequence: TGTGCCAGCAGCGGTTCCCTTGACGAGCAGTACTTC. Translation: CASSGSLDEQYF.

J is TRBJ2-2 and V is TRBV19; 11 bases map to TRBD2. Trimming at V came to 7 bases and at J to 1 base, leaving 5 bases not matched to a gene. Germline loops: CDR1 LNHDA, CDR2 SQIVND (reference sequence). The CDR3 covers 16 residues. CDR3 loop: CASMLAGGLNTGELFF. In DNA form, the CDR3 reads TGTGCCAGTATGCTAGCGGGGGGCCTGAACACCGGGGAGCTGTTTTTT.

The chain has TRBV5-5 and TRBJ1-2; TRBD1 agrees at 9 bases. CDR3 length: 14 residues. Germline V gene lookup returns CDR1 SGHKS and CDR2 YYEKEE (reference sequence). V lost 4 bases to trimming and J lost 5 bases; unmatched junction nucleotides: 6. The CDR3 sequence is CASSRGTGPYGYTF. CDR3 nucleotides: TGTGCCAGCAGCCGAGGGACAGGGCCATATGGCTACACCTTC.